A single sample gave rise to the 17 T cell receptor beta chains below, sequenced in a study of T cell responses to AZD1222 COVID-19 vaccine. Sequenced by immunoSEQ multiplex PCR; TCRdb stores in-frame clones only, minus some. The sample lists 140,000 to 150,000 clones, about 90% occurring once. This specimen was peripheral blood, taken 28 days after the second dose of the MenACWY control vaccine. The receptors shown here come from an adult who received the MenACWY meningococcal vaccine as a control.

The V and J genes are TRBV24-1 and TRBJ2-7, with D perhaps TRBD1 (5 bases). CDR3 length: 13 residues. Between the trimmed V and J ends, which lost 5 bases and 3 bases, there was a span of 10 bases. CDR1 is KGHDR, CDR2 SFDVKD, per germline. The CDR3 coding sequence is TGTGCCACCAGTGTACCAGGGTTCTACGAGCAGTACTTC. Protein: CATSVPGFYEQYF.

This chain connects TRBV19 to TRBJ2-3; 8 bases line up with TRBD2. This CDR3 has 18 residues. With 6 bases clipped from V and 0 bases from J, the junction kept 14 bases outside the gene matches. CDR1 and CDR2 (germline): LNHDA, SQIVND (reference sequence). CDR3 nucleotide sequence: TGTGCCAGTAGCCGAAAAGTCTTTAGCGGGGTTAGCACAGATACGCAGTATTTT. Protein sequence: CASSRKVFSGVSTDTQYF.

This chain connects TRBV6-2 or TRBV6-3 to TRBJ1-5, with D possibly TRBD1 on 6 matching bases. The CDR3 extends over 14 amino acids. Trimming removed 3 bases at V and 7 bases at J, with 13 bases between. Per germline, CDR1 MNHEY and CDR2 SVGEGT. CDR3 sequence reads: CASSYGGPGQPQHF. CDR3 DNA sequence: TGTGCCAGCAGTTATGGGGGGCCGGGACAGCCCCAGCATTTT.

The chain couples TRBV7-2 to TRBJ2-3; 7 bases are shared with TRBD2. The CDR3 has 16 residues. The germline V gene has CDR1 SGHTA and CDR2 FQGNSA. V trimming: 5 bases; J trimming: 5 bases; junction bases outside the gene matches: 13. DNA for the CDR3: TGTGCCAGCAGCCCACCTTGGTTCCCGGGAGGAGATACGCAGTATTTT. This encodes CASSPPWFPGGDTQYF.

The V gene is TRBV7-9, the J gene TRBJ1-2; TRBD1 aligns across 8 bases. V shed 0 bases, J shed 3 bases, and the junction held 0 bases outside the gene matches. The CDR3 runs to 14 residues. The germline gives CDR1 SEHNR, CDR2 FQNEAQ (reference sequence). Here the CDR3 reads CASSLADRDYGYTF. CDR3 DNA: TGTGCCAGCAGCTTAGCGGACAGGGACTATGGCTACACCTTC. Full variable domain (missing parts from reference TRBV7-9 and TRBJ1-2): DTGVSQNPRHKITKRGQNVTFRCDPISEHNRLYWYRQTLGQGPEFLTYFQNEAQLEKSRLLSDRFSAERPKGSFSTLEIQRTEQGDSAMYLCASSLADRDYGYTFGSGTRLTVV.

The chain combines TRBV28 with TRBJ1-4; D unresolved. The CDR3 loop spans 13 amino acids. Trimming took 8 bases from V and 0 from J, leaving 7 bases between them. In germline, CDR1 is MDHEN, CDR2 SYDVKM. CDR3 coding DNA: TGTGCCAGCGTAAAAACAACTAATGAAAAACTGTTTTTT. It codes for CASVKTTNEKLFF.

The chain recombines TRBV14 with TRBJ2-2; TRBD1 matches at 9 bases. The CDR3 is made up of 15 amino acids. Germline CDR1 is SGHDN and CDR2 is FVKESK. V dropped 4 bases and J dropped 5; count of bases not matched to a gene: 5. This CDR3 reads CASSPGTGHTGELFF. The CDR3 nucleotides read TGTGCCAGCAGCCCAGGGACAGGGCATACCGGGGAGCTGTTTTTT.

This chain uses TRBV5-5 with TRBJ1-6, with unresolved D. CDR3 length: 14 amino acids. Germline CDR1 is SGHKS and CDR2 is YYEKEE (reference sequence). Trimming shortened V by 0 bases and J by 5 bases, and 6 bases separated the two germline ends. This CDR3 is CASSLAPDNSPLHF. CDR3 nucleotide sequence: TGTGCCAGCAGCTTGGCTCCTGATAATTCACCCCTCCACTTT.

This chain uses TRBV18 with TRBJ1-2; D might be TRBD1 (6 bases). The CDR3 spans 13 residues. The germline V gene encodes CDR1 KGHSH and CDR2 LQKENI. The V end was cut by 3 bases, the J end by 5 bases, with 10 bases between. The CDR3 protein is CASSPDGQYGYTF. CDR3 nucleotides: TGTGCCAGCTCACCGGACGGACAGTATGGCTACACCTTC. Complete variable domain (other parts from reference TRBV18 and TRBJ1-2): NAGVMQNPRHLVRRRGQEARLRCSPMKGHSHVYWYRQLPEEGLKFMVYLQKENIIDESGMPKERFSAEFPKEGPSILRIQQVVRGDSAAYFCASSPDGQYGYTFGSGTRLTVV.

The chain has TRBV10-3 and TRBJ2-5; 8 nucleotides agree with TRBD1. The germline CDR1 and CDR2 sequences are ENHRY and SYGVKD. The V gene end was trimmed by 5 bases and the J gene end by 4 bases; junction bases not matched to a gene: 6. This CDR3 spans 14 amino acids. The CDR3 loop is CAISPGQGGETQYF. CDR3 bases: TGTGCCATCAGTCCCGGACAGGGCGGAGAGACCCAGTACTTC.

This rearrangement joins TRBV5-8 to TRBJ1-5; 8 positions match TRBD1. The CDR3 is made up of 15 amino acids. Germline V gene sequence: CDR1 SGHTS, CDR2 YDEGEE. V dropped 4 bases and J dropped 6; count of bases not matched to a gene: 9. Here the CDR3 reads CASSLITGGIQPQHF. The CDR3 DNA follows: TGTGCCAGCAGCCTTATTACAGGGGGTATTCAGCCCCAGCATTTT.

The sample holds one count of this clone. V usage is TRBV11-2 and J usage is TRBJ2-4; either TRBD1 or TRBD2 may supply D (5 bases each). CDR3 length: 16 amino acids. Trimming pared 2 bases from V and 8 bases from J, leaving 19 bases between. Per germline, CDR1 SGHAT and CDR2 FQNNGV. For the CDR3, the DNA is TGTGCCAGCAGCTTATGGGGGACCGGAATGGAGCACATTCAGTACTTC. It is translated as CASSLWGTGMEHIQYF.

The chain links TRBV19 to TRBJ1-5; 7 bases match TRBD1. V was pared by 6 bases and J by 3 bases, with 2 bases of the junction left unmatched. Looked up from germline, CDR1 is LNHDA and CDR2 is SQIVND (reference sequence). The CDR3 loop spans 13 amino acids. The CDR3 DNA sequence: TGTGCCAGTAGACAGGGGTACAATCAGCCCCAGCATTTT. Amino acid sequence: CASRQGYNQPQHF. The complete variable domain, with remaining parts taken from reference TRBV19 and TRBJ1-5, reads DGGITQSPKYLFRKEGQNVTLSCEQNLNHDAMYWYRQDPGQGLRLIYYSQIVNDFQKGDIAEGYSVSREKKESFPLTVTSAQKNPTAFYLCASRQGYNQPQHFGDGTRLSIL.

The chain recombines TRBV5-1 with TRBJ1-2, with unresolved D. With 3 bases removed from V and 6 bases from J, the gap between germline ends came to 18 bases. The CDR3 has 15 residues. Germline V CDR1 and CDR2: SGHRS, YFSETQ. The CDR3 sequence is CASSSAVWGEHGYTF. The CDR3 nucleotides read TGCGCCAGCAGCTCAGCGGTTTGGGGAGAGCATGGCTACACCTTC. The whole variable domain, filled in from reference TRBV5-1 and TRBJ1-2, reads KAGVTQTPRYLIKTRGQQVTLSCSPISGHRSVSWYQQTPGQGLQFLFEYFSETQRNKGNFPGRFSGRQFSNSRSEMNVSTLELGDSALYLCASSSAVWGEHGYTFGSGTRLTVV.

In regard to this clone: In the same sample, other DNA sequences code for this CDR3. The chain recombines TRBV7-3 with TRBJ2-1; 10 bases agree with TRBD2. With 2 bases clipped from V and 7 bases from J, the junction kept 5 bases outside the gene matches. The CDR3 is 15 residues long. Germline CDR1 and CDR2: SGHTA and FQGTGA. The CDR3 reads CASSLGSGGANEQFF. The CDR3 DNA is TGTGCCAGCAGCTTAGGAAGCGGGGGGGCGAATGAGCAGTTCTTC.

The CDR3 bases are TGTGCCAGCAGTAGAGATGGGGGCGCGGGCACTGAAGCTTTCTTT. Residues: CASSRDGGAGTEAFF. The chain recombines TRBV6-5 with TRBJ1-1, with D perhaps TRBD1 (6 bases). Per germline, CDR1 MNHEY and CDR2 SVGAGI. V lost 5 bases, J lost 4 bases, and 17 bases lay in between. The length of the CDR3 is 15 residues.

The chain joins TRBV10-2 to TRBJ2-1; weak D call: TRBD1 (6 bases). With 1 base removed from V and 15 bases from J, the gap between germline ends came to 13 bases. This CDR3 has 12 amino acids. CDR1 is WSHSY and CDR2 is SAAADI in the germline V gene. CDR3: CASSELQGRGFF. The CDR3 region has the DNA TGCGCCAGCAGTGAGTTACAGGGCCGCGGGTTCTTC.